Detailed here is one T cell receptor beta chain. The data were obtained in a study of blood T cell repertoires in COVID-19. V shed 3 bases, J shed 7 bases, and the junction held 10 bases outside the gene matches. This CDR3 region has 16 residues. The germline CDR1 and CDR2 sequences are LGHDT and YNNKEL (reference sequence). Per the original data handling: The assay estimated nucleated cells by amplifying reference gene primers. The method was immunoSEQ multiplex PCR; TCRdb's version includes in-frame clones alone and lacks a portion of them. V, J and clone size are those of that table, while D and trimming were read from the DNA. The sample shows a few hundred thousand clones, over 75% of them seen only once.

The sequence was obtained from a young woman who had been exposed to COVID-19. The sequenced sample consisted of PBMCs or T cells enriched from blood (not recorded which). The chain has TRBV3-1 (or the pseudogene TRBV3-2) and TRBJ2-2; 8 nucleotides align to TRBD2. CDR3 sequence reads: CASSHLGSGKIGELFF. DNA for the CDR3: TGTGCCAGCAGCCATCTCGGTAGCGGGAAAATCGGGGAGCTGTTTTTT.